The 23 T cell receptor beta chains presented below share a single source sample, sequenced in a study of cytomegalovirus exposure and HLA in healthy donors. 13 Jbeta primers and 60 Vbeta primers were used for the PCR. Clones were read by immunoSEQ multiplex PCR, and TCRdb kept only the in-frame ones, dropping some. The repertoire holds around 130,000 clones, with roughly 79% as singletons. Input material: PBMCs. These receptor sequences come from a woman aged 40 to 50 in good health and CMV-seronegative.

CDR3 protein: CASSQDRVTGRSPLHF. The CDR3 region has the DNA TGCGCCAGCAGCCAAGACCGCGTTACAGGGCGATCACCCCTCCACTTT. V gene TRBV4-1 combines with J gene TRBJ1-6, with D possibly matching TRBD1 (6 bases). CDR1 and CDR2 (germline): MGHRA, YSYEKL. V was trimmed by 0 bases and J by 10 bases, leaving 16 bases between them. This CDR3 comprises 16 residues.

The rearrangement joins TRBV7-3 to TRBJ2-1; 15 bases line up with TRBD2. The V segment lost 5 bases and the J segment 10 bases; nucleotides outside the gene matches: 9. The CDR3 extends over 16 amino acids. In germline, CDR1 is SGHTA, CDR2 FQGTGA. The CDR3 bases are TGTGCCAGCAGCCCTGAGGGGACTAGCGGGGGGATGGAGCAGTTCTTC. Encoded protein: CASSPEGTSGGMEQFF.

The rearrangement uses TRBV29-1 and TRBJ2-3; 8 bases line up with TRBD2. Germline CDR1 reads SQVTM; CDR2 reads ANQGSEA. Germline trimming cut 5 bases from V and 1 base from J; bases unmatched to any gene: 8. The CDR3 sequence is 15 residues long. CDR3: CSVPRDSGGTDTQYF. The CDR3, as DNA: TGCAGCGTTCCCCGGGATAGCGGGGGCACAGATACGCAGTATTTT.

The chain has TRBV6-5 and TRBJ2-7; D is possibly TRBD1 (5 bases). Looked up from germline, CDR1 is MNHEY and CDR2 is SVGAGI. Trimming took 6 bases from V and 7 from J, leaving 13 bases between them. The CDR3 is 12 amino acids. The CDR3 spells CASSRAPGEQYF. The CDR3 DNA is TGTGCCAGCAGCAGGGCCCCAGGGGAGCAGTACTTC.

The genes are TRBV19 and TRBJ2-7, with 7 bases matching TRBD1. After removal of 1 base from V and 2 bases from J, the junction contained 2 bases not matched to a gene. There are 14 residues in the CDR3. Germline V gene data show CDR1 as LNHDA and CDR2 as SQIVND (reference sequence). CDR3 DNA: TGTGCCAGTAGTATAGGACAGGGAGCCTACGAGCAGTACTTC. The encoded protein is CASSIGQGAYEQYF.

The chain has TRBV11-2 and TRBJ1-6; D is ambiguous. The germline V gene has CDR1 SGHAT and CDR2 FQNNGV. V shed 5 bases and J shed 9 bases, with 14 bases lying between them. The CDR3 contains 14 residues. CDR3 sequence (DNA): TGTGCCAGCAGCCACCCCGGTACCGGTTCACCCCTCCACTTT. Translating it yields CASSHPGTGSPLHF.

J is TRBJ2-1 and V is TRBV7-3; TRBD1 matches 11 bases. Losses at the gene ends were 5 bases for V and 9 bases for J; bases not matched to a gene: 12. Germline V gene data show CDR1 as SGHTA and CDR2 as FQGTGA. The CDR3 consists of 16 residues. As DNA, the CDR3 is TGTGCCAGCAGCCTCCTCGGGGGGACAGGGGGAGGTGAGCAGTTCTTC. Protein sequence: CASSLLGGTGGGEQFF. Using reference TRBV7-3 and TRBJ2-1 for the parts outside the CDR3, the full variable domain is GAGVSQTPSNKVTEKGKYVELRCDPISGHTALYWYRQSLGQGPEFLIYFQGTGAADDSGLPNDRFFAVRPEGSVSTLKIQRTERGDSAVYLCASSLLGGTGGGEQFFGPGTRLTVL.

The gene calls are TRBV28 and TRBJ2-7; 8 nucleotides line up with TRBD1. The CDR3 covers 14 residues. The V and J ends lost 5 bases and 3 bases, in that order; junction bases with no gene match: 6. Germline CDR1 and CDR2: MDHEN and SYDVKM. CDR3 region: CASSGWTGRYEQYF. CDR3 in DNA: TGTGCCAGCAGTGGCTGGACAGGGCGCTACGAGCAGTACTTC.

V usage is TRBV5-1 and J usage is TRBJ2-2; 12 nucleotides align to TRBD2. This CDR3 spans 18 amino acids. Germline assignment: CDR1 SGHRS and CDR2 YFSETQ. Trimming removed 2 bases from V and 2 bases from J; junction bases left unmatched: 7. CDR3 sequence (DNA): TGCGCCAGCAGCTTCGACGGACTAGCGGGAATAAACACCGGGGAGCTGTTTTTT. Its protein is CASSFDGLAGINTGELFF.

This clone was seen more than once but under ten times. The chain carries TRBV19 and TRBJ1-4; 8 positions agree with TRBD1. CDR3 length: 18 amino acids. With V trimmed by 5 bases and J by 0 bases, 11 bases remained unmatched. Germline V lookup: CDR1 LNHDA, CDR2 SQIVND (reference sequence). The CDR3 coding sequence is TGTGCCAGTAGTCGCGACAGGGGAGCTTGGTCAACTAATGAAAAACTGTTTTTT. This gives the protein CASSRDRGAWSTNEKLFF.

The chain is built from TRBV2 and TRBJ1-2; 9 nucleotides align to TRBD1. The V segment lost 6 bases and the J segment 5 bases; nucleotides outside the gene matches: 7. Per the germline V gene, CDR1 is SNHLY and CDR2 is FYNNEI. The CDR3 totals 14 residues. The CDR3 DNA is TGTGCCAGCAGAGATTCCGGGACAGGGTATGGCTACACCTTC. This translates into CASRDSGTGYGYTF.

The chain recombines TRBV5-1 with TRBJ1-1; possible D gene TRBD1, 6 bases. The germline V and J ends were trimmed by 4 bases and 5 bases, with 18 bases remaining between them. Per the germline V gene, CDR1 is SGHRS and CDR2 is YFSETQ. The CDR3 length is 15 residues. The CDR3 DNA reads TGCGCCAGCAGCGTACAGGGAGGGCCCGCAACTGAAGCTTTCTTT. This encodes CASSVQGGPATEAFF.

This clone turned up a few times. The CDR3 bases are TGTGCCAGTATCCTAGCGGATAATTACAATGAGCAGTTCTTC. This encodes CASILADNYNEQFF. The chain employs TRBV6-4 and TRBJ2-1, with 7 bases fitting TRBD2. The CDR3 runs 14 residues. The germline V gene encodes CDR1 MRHNA and CDR2 SNTAGT. The V gene end was trimmed by 9 bases and the J gene end by 4 bases; junction bases not matched to a gene: 9.

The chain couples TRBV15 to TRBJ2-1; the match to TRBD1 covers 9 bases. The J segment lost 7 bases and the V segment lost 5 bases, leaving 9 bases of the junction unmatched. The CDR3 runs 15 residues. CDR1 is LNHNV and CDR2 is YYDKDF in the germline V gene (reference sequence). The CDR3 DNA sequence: TGTGCCACCAGCGGCCCGGACAGGGGCCCTAATGAGCAGTTCTTC. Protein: CATSGPDRGPNEQFF.

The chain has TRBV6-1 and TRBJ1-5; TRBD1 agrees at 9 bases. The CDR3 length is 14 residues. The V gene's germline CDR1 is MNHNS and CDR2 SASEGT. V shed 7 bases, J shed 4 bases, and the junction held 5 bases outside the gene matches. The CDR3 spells CASTATGGNQPQHF. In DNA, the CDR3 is TGTGCCAGCACGGCGACAGGGGGGAATCAGCCCCAGCATTTT.

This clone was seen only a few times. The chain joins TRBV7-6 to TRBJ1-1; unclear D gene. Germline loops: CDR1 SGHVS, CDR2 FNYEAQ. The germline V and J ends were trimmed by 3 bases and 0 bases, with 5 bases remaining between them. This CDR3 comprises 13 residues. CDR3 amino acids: CASSLSVNTEAFF. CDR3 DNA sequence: TGTGCCAGCAGCTTGTCTGTGAACACTGAAGCTTTCTTT.

The CDR3 nucleotides are TGTGCCAGCAGTGAGAACAGGGTTGGGGAGACCCAGTACTTC. Amino acid sequence: CASSENRVGETQYF. This chain connects TRBV25-1 to TRBJ2-5, with D possibly matching TRBD1 (6 bases). The CDR3 is 14 amino acids. Germline CDR1 reads MGHDK; CDR2 reads SYGVNS. The V and J ends lost 3 bases and 5 bases respectively, with 13 bases between them. The full variable domain, completed using reference TRBV25-1 and TRBJ2-5, is EADIYQTPRYLVIGTGKKITLECSQTMGHDKMYWYQQDPGMELHLIHYSYGVNSTEKGDLSSESTVSRIRTEHFPLTLESARPSHTSQYLCASSENRVGETQYFGPGTRLLVL.

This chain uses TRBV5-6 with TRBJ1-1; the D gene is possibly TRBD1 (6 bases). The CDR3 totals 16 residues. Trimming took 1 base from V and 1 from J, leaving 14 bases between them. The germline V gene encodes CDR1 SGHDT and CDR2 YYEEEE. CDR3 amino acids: CASSLFQGRWNTEAFF. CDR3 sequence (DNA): TGTGCCAGCAGCTTGTTTCAGGGGCGATGGAACACTGAAGCTTTCTTT. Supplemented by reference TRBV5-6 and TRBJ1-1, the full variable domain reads DAGVTQSPTHLIKTRGQQVTLRCSPKSGHDTVSWYQQALGQGPQFIFQYYEEEERQRGNFPDRFSGHQFPNYSSELNVNALLLGDSALYLCASSLFQGRWNTEAFFGQGTRLTVV.

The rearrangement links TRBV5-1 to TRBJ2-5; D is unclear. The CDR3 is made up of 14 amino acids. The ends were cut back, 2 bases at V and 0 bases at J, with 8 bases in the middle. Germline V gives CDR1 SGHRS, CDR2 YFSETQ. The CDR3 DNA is TGCGCCAGCAGCTTTGGCGGCTACCAAGAGACCCAGTACTTC. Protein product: CASSFGGYQETQYF.

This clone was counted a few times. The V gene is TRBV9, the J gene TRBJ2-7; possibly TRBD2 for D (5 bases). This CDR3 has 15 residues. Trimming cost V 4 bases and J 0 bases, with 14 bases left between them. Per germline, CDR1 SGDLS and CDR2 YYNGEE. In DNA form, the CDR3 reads TGTGCCAGCAGCCCAGTCACGGGAAGCTCCTACGAGCAGTACTTC. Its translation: CASSPVTGSSYEQYF.

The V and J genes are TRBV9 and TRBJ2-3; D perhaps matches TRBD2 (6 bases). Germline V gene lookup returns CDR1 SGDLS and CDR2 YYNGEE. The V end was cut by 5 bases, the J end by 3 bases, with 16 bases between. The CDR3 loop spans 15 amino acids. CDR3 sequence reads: CASSRRGRETDTQYF. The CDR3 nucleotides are TGTGCCAGCAGTAGGCGGGGCAGGGAAACAGATACGCAGTATTTT.

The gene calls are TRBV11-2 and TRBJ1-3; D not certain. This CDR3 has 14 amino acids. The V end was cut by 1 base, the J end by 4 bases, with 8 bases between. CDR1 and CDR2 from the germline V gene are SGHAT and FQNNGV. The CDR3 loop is CASSLAGSGNTIYF. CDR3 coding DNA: TGTGCCAGCAGCTTAGCGGGTTCGGGAAACACCATATATTTT.

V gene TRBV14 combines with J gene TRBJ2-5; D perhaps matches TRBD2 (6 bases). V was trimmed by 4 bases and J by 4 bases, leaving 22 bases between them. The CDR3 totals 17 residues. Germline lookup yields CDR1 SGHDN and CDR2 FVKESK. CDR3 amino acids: CASSLLWASDNRETQYF. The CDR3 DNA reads TGTGCCAGCAGCCTCTTATGGGCTAGCGATAACCGAGAGACCCAGTACTTC.